The rows below give T cell receptor beta chains drawn from one sample of a study of blood T cell repertoires in COVID-19. TCRdb's table, derived via immunoSEQ multiplex PCR, lists solely in-frame clones and lacks some. The table records more than 200,000 clones, 84% of them present only once. The sequencing sample was made of peripheral blood. These receptors all come from a man over 45 with active or convalescent COVID-19. Both conserved end residues are part of each CDR3. D genes are given only for firm matches. The size of a clone is reported for some rows only, either as once, few or many, or as a class for expanded clones.

DNA: TGTGCCACCAGCACCTTTAGAGACGGGGGGATGATTGGCTACACCTTC; CDR3: CATSTFRDGGMIGYTF; D: -; J: TRBJ1-2; size: -; V: TRBV15
DNA: TGTGCCAGCAGCGCGGGGGACCTACCCCTCCACTTT; CDR3: CASSAGDLPLHF; D: -; J: TRBJ1-6; size: -; V: TRBV11-2
DNA: TGCGCCAGCAGCCTGCAGGGAGGGGAAAAACTGTTTTTT; CDR3: CASSLQGGEKLFF; D: -; J: TRBJ1-4; size: once; V: TRBV4-1
DNA: TGTGCCAGCAGTGAATACGGGACTAGCGGGAGATACAATGAGCAGTTCTTC; CDR3: CASSEYGTSGRYNEQFF; D: TRBD2; J: TRBJ2-1; size: -; V: TRBV2
DNA: TGTGCCAGCAGCAGCAATCTAGCGGGGGCTTACAATGAGCAGTTCTTC; CDR3: CASSSNLAGAYNEQFF; D: TRBD2; J: TRBJ2-1; size: -; V: TRBV5-4
DNA: TGTGCCAGCAGCAAGACAGGGGTAGGAACTGAAGCTTTCTTT; CDR3: CASSKTGVGTEAFF; D: TRBD1; J: TRBJ1-1; size: -; V: TRBV5-5
DNA: TGCGCCAGCAGCTCAAGAGGGGGCTACGAGCAGTACTTC; CDR3: CASSSRGGYEQYF; D: -; J: TRBJ2-7; size: -; V: TRBV5-1
DNA: TGTGCCACCAGCAGAGAGTTGGGCACAGGGTATGGCTACACCTTC; CDR3: CATSRELGTGYGYTF; D: -; J: TRBJ1-2; size: -; V: TRBV15
DNA: TGTGCCACCAGTGGGGGGCGGAATTCACCCCTCCACTTT; CDR3: CATSGGRNSPLHF; D: -; J: TRBJ1-6; size: -; V: TRBV6-1
DNA: TGTGCCAGCAGCTTAGGGGCCTCACAGGGGGCGAACTATGGCTACACCTTC; CDR3: CASSLGASQGANYGYTF; D: TRBD1; J: TRBJ1-2; size: once; V: TRBV11-2
DNA: TGTGCCAGTAGAGGAGCGGGGGGTAACACCGGGGAGCTGTTTTTT; CDR3: CASRGAGGNTGELFF; D: TRBD2; J: TRBJ2-2; size: -; V: TRBV19
DNA: TGTGCCAGCAGATGGGGACAGGGAACTAACACTGAAGCTTTCTTT; CDR3: CASRWGQGTNTEAFF; D: TRBD1; J: TRBJ1-1; size: -; V: TRBV27
DNA: TGTGCCAGCAGACCGACAGGGGCGCAGAATTCACCCCTCCACTTT; CDR3: CASRPTGAQNSPLHF; D: TRBD1; J: TRBJ1-6; size: -; V: TRBV3-1/TRBV3-2
DNA: TGTGCCAGCAGTGTGGGGACCGGGACAAACCCGAACACTGAAGCTTTCTTT; CDR3: CASSVGTGTNPNTEAFF; D: -; J: TRBJ1-1; size: -; V: TRBV28
DNA: TGTGCCAGCAGACCGGGACAGGGGCTAGCTAATGAAAAACTGTTTTTT; CDR3: CASRPGQGLANEKLFF; D: TRBD1; J: TRBJ1-4; size: -; V: TRBV2
DNA: TGTGCCAGCAGCTTGGAGCGGGGGCGCGTCAATGAGCAGTTCTTC; CDR3: CASSLERGRVNEQFF; D: TRBD2; J: TRBJ2-1; size: -; V: TRBV5-5
DNA: TGTGCCAGCAGCCCAGGGGGCTCCAGGACTGAAGCTTTCTTT; CDR3: CASSPGGSRTEAFF; D: TRBD1; J: TRBJ1-1; size: -; V: TRBV7-9
DNA: TGTGCCAGCAGTAAGGAAAGCGGGGGGGCGAATGAGCAGTTCTTC; CDR3: CASSKESGGANEQFF; D: TRBD2; J: TRBJ2-1; size: -; V: TRBV2
DNA: TGTGCCTGGAGTGTCTACCCGCCTAGCGGGGGGATCGGGGAGCTGTTTTTT; CDR3: CAWSVYPPSGGIGELFF; D: TRBD2; J: TRBJ2-2; size: -; V: TRBV30
DNA: TGTGCCAGCAGCTTAGGACTAGCGGGGTACAATGAGCAGTTCTTC; CDR3: CASSLGLAGYNEQFF; D: TRBD2; J: TRBJ2-1; size: -; V: TRBV5-4
DNA: TGTGCCACCGCGCCGGGACAGGGTCCCTACGAGCAGTACTTC; CDR3: CATAPGQGPYEQYF; D: TRBD1; J: TRBJ2-7; size: -; V: TRBV2
DNA: TGTGCCAGCAGCAAAGACGACAGGGAAACAGATACGCAGTATTTT; CDR3: CASSKDDRETDTQYF; D: -; J: TRBJ2-3; size: -; V: TRBV21-1
DNA: TGTGCCAGCAGCCCGGGACAGATCACTGAAGCTTTCTTT; CDR3: CASSPGQITEAFF; D: TRBD1; J: TRBJ1-1; size: few; V: TRBV6-5
DNA: TGTGCCAGCTCACCACTCAGACCGGGAGTCAGCTCTGGGGCCAACGTCCTGACTTTC; CDR3: CASSPLRPGVSSGANVLTF; D: -; J: TRBJ2-6; size: -; V: TRBV18
DNA: TGTGCCAGCAGCTCCAAGGAGGGCAGGGCTGAAGCTTTCTTT; CDR3: CASSSKEGRAEAFF; D: -; J: TRBJ1-1; size: -; V: TRBV7-3
DNA: TGCGCCAGCAGCTTGGATCGTGGCGCCCCGAGGGATACGCAGTATTTT; CDR3: CASSLDRGAPRDTQYF; D: -; J: TRBJ2-3; size: -; V: TRBV5-1
DNA: TGTGCCAGCAGTTACTCGAGTCTGGATCAGCCCCAGCATTTT; CDR3: CASSYSSLDQPQHF; D: -; J: TRBJ1-5; size: -; V: TRBV6-6
DNA: TGCGCCAGCAGCCAAGATAGAAACTTGGACACGCGATATGGCTACACCTTC; CDR3: CASSQDRNLDTRYGYTF; D: -; J: TRBJ1-2; size: -; V: TRBV4-1
DNA: TGTGCCACCAGCATTTACAGGGGGCTAGACTATGGCTACACCTTC; CDR3: CATSIYRGLDYGYTF; D: TRBD1; J: TRBJ1-2; size: -; V: TRBV15
DNA: TGTGCCAGTCGCGAAGGGGAGGCCTATAATTCACCCCTCCACTTT; CDR3: CASREGEAYNSPLHF; D: -; J: TRBJ1-6; size: once; V: TRBV6-5
DNA: TGTGCCAGTAGTACTCTGACAGGAATGAACACTGAAGCTTTCTTT; CDR3: CASSTLTGMNTEAFF; D: -; J: TRBJ1-1; size: -; V: TRBV19
DNA: TGTGCCAGCAGCCGTCGTCCGGCTAGCGGGCGCTACAATGAGCAGTTCTTC; CDR3: CASSRRPASGRYNEQFF; D: TRBD2; J: TRBJ2-1; size: -; V: TRBV14
DNA: TGTGCCAGCAGTTACGCCACAGGGGGCCGTTTCGGCTACACCTTC; CDR3: CASSYATGGRFGYTF; D: TRBD1; J: TRBJ1-2; size: once; V: TRBV6-2/TRBV6-3
DNA: TGTGCCAGCAGTTTATCTTCCCGCTCGCGGACCGGGGAGCTGTTTTTT; CDR3: CASSLSSRSRTGELFF; D: -; J: TRBJ2-2; size: -; V: TRBV27
DNA: TGTGCCAGCAGCCAAGATACGGGAGACTATGGCTACACCTTC; CDR3: CASSQDTGDYGYTF; D: -; J: TRBJ1-2; size: once; V: TRBV14
DNA: TGCGCCAGCAGCCAAGACAGGGTCAATCAGCCCCAGCATTTT; CDR3: CASSQDRVNQPQHF; D: -; J: TRBJ1-5; size: few; V: TRBV4-3
DNA: TGTGCCAGCAGCTCAGACAGGGGGGTTAATGAAAAACTGTTTTTT; CDR3: CASSSDRGVNEKLFF; D: TRBD1; J: TRBJ1-4; size: -; V: TRBV5-4
DNA: TGTGCCAGCAGTTTGGGGAGAAGTGAGCAGTTCTTC; CDR3: CASSLGRSEQFF; D: -; J: TRBJ2-1; size: -; V: TRBV27
DNA: TGTGCCAGCAGCCAAGAAATGAGACTAGCGGGGACCACCCCCGAGACCCAGTACTTC; CDR3: CASSQEMRLAGTTPETQYF; D: TRBD2; J: TRBJ2-5; size: -; V: TRBV3-1/TRBV3-2
DNA: TGTGCCAGCAGTGACCCCGCCACTCTTGGTGAAAAACTGTTTTTT; CDR3: CASSDPATLGEKLFF; D: -; J: TRBJ1-4; size: -; V: TRBV25-1